This T cell receptor (beta chain) was captured by sequencing in a study of post-analysis software for immune sequencing data. Study-level background: Multiple sclerosis in the patients followed relapsing-remitting, secondary progressive and progressive-relapsing courses.

Tagging with unique molecular identifiers was a feature of the TCR beta cDNA libraries. Hundreds of thousands of cDNA molecules came from roughly 1 to 10 million T cells. TCRdb re-derived calls from the PCR reads in MiXCR, one entry per CDR3 protein. Altogether some 800,000 distinct CDR3 sequences are present, about 45% being singletons, with the ten largest covering roughly 4.4%. A remark on this clonotype: The target antigen is unknown.

Germline CDR1 is SGHAT and CDR2 is FQNNGV. CDR3 length: 13 residues. The V and J ends lost 0 bases and 8 bases respectively, with 7 bases between them. Study outcomes and limitations: There were roughly five TRBV segments more frequent in patients than controls, and TRBV5-6, TRBV5-1 and TRBV20-1 were among them. Among multiple sclerosis patients, normalized Chao1 diversity was significantly below that of controls.

The sequence derives from a girl between 5 and 17 years old with multiple sclerosis. Sequencing used blood. The chain employs TRBV11-2 and TRBJ1-4, with D unresolved. The chain's CDR3 is CASSLESGEKLFF. DNA of the CDR3: TGTGCCAGCAGCTTAGAATCGGGGGAAAAACTGTTTTTT.